Shown below are 5 T cell receptor beta chains from a single sample sequenced in a study of human T cells and chemical hapten exposure (dated by TCRdb to about 2021). The sample's time point label, decoded: patch test 1, 2 weeks after DPC sensitization. Read against the paper, the sample's treatment or condition label means: therapeutic diphenylcyclopropenone sensitization with weekly scalp DPC. Libraries were prepared through RACE. Sequencer: NextSeq 500. Starting from the raw public reads, TCRdb applied fastp trimming at Q25, assembled clones with MiXCR and retained in-frame beta chains. Every entry covers one CDR3 protein and lists the most common genes and DNA from its rows. Counted in this sample were approximately 74,000 distinct CDR3 sequences; around 30% of them appeared once. The ten top clones hold 7.5% to 10% of the sample. The material sequenced was whole blood, taken in connection with sensitization to the hapten diphenylcyclopropenone (DPC). The receptor source for this set is a man between 35 and 55 years old with alopecia areata. Some clones in this sample may be carry-over from other donors' samples.

This clonotype was observed a handful of times. The CDR3, as DNA: TGTGCCAGCAGCCCCGGACCCATTGATCCCCTCCACTTT. Its translation is CASSPGPIDPLHF. V is TRBV13 and J is TRBJ1-6; D gene uncertain. Trimming removed 5 bases at V and 13 bases at J, with 15 bases between. This CDR3 comprises 13 residues. CDR1 PRHDT and CDR2 FYEKMQ come from the germline V gene (reference sequence). Combining the CDR3 with reference TRBV13 and TRBJ1-6 gives the whole variable domain AAGVIQSPRHLIKEKRETATLKCYPIPRHDTVYWYQQGPGQDPQFLISFYEKMQSDKGSIPDRFSAQQFSDYHSELNMSSLELGDSALYFCASSPGPIDPLHFGNGTRLTVT.

The rearrangement joins TRBV18 to TRBJ2-7; D possibly uses TRBD1 or TRBD2 (5 bases each). CDR1 is KGHSH and CDR2 is LQKENI in the germline V gene. V lost 3 bases and J 7 bases, leaving 16 bases between the germline ends. CDR3 length equals 14 residues. The CDR3 sequence is CASSPGTERGEQYF. CDR3 DNA sequence: TGTGCCAGCTCACCGGGGACGGAAAGAGGGGAGCAGTACTTC.

J is TRBJ1-5 and V is TRBV6-1, with 7 bases lining up with TRBD1. This CDR3 has 12 residues. Unmatched junction bases numbered 3, after V lost 4 bases and J lost 9 bases. Germline V gene data show CDR1 as MNHNS and CDR2 as SASEGT. The CDR3, as DNA: TGTGCCAGCAGTGGACAGGGACGGCCCCAGCATTTT. It encodes CASSGQGRPQHF.

This clonotype turned up a few times. The chain carries TRBV7-8 and TRBJ2-5; 15 bases are shared with TRBD2. In germline, CDR1 is SGHVS, CDR2 FQNEAQ. CDR3 length: 16 amino acids. With V trimmed by 4 bases and J by 4 bases, 4 bases remained unmatched. CDR3 in DNA: TGTGCCAGCAGCTCCAGGACTAGCGGGAGGGTAGAGACCCAGTACTTC. Translated, it gives CASSSRTSGRVETQYF.

This rearrangement joins TRBV7-9 to TRBJ2-1; D possibly corresponds to TRBD2 (5 bases). This CDR3 spans 12 amino acids. V was pared by 3 bases and J by 6 bases, with 6 bases between. Germline V gene sequence: CDR1 SEHNR, CDR2 FQNEAQ (reference sequence). The CDR3 DNA reads as TGTGCCAGCAGCTTTGGGAGCAATGAGCAGTTCTTC. Its translation: CASSFGSNEQFF.